The present TCR beta chain was sequenced within a study of early T cells in non-severe SARS-CoV-2 infection. The CDR3 totals 14 residues. V gave up 5 bases and J gave up 8 bases; unmatched junction bases: 8. The germline gives CDR1 SGHVS, CDR2 FNYEAQ. Each cDNA molecule carried a unique molecular identifier. MiXCR, applied by TCRdb to the 5' RACE reads, yields one record per CDR3 protein. Here the sample spans roughly 62,000 distinct CDR3 sequences, roughly 7.7% being singletons. This sequence originates from an adult who was a healthcare worker with PCR-confirmed SARS-CoV-2 infection or an uninfected control (not recorded which). This sequence joins TRBV7-6 and TRBJ1-1, with 10 bases fitting TRBD1. Input material: whole blood. The CDR3 bases are TGTGCCAGCAGCCACGGGACAGGGGTGTTGGAAGCTTTCTTT. This encodes CASSHGTGVLEAFF.